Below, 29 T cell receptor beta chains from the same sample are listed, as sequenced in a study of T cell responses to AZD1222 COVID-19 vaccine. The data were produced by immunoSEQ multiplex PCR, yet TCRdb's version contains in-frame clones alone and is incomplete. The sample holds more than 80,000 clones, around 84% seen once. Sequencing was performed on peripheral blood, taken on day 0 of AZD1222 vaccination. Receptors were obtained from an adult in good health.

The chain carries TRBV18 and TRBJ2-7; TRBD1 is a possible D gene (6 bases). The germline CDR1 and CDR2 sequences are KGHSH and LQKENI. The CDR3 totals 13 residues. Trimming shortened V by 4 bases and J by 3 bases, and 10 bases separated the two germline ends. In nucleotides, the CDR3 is TGTGCCAGCTCACACAAGACAGGCTACGAGCAGTACTTC. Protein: CASSHKTGYEQYF.

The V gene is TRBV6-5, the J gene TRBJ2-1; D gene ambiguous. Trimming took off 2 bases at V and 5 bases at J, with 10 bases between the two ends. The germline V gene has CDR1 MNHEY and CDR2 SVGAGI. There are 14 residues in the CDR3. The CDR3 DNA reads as TGTGCCAGCAGTTACGGGTATAAGGACAATGAGCAGTTCTTC. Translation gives CASSYGYKDNEQFF.

DNA of the CDR3: TGTGCCAGCTCACCCGCGGGCGTTGAAGCTTTCTTT. As protein: CASSPAGVEAFF. The chain combines TRBV18 with TRBJ1-1; unclear D gene. The length of the CDR3 is 12 residues. V gave up 3 bases and J gave up 7 bases, with 9 bases separating them. Per the germline V gene, CDR1 is KGHSH and CDR2 is LQKENI.

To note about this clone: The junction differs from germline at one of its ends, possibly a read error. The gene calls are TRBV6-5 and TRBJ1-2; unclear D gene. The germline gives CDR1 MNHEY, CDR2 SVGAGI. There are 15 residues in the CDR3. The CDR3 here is CVSSYSGTASDGYTF. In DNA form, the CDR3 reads TGTGTCAGCAGTTACTCGGGTACAGCATCCGATGGCTACACCTTC.

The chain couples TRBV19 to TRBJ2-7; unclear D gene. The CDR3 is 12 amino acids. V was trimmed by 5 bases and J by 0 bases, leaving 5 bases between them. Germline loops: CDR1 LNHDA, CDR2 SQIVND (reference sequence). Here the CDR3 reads CASSGYSYEQYF. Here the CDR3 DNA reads TGTGCCAGTAGTGGGTACTCCTACGAGCAGTACTTC.

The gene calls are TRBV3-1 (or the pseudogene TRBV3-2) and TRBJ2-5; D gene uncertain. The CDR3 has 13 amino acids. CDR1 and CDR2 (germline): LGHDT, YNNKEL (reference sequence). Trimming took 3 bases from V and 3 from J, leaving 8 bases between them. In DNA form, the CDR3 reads TGTGCCAGCAGCCATCGGGTGGAAGAGACCCAGTACTTC. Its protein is CASSHRVEETQYF.

CDR3 DNA sequence: TGTGCCAGCACCGGACAGGGTAATTCACCCCTCCACTTT. This translates into CASTGQGNSPLHF. This chain links TRBV2 with TRBJ1-6; 8 nucleotides match TRBD1. Germline V CDR1 and CDR2: SNHLY, FYNNEI. CDR3 length: 13 residues. The junction had 2 bases not matched to a gene; V was cut back by 7 bases and J by 6 bases.

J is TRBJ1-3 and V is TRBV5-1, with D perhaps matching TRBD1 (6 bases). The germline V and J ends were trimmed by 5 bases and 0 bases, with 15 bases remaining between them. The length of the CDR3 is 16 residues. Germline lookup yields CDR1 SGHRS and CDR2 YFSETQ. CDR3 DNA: TGCGCCAGCAGATCGGACAGCCTTATCTCTGGAAACACCATATATTTT. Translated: CASRSDSLISGNTIYF.

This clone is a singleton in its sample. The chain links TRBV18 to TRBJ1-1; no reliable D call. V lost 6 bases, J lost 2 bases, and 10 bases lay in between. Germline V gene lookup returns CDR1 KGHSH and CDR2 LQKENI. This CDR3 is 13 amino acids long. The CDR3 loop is CASSQDGNTEAFF. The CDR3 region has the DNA TGTGCCAGCTCTCAGGACGGAAACACTGAAGCTTTCTTT.

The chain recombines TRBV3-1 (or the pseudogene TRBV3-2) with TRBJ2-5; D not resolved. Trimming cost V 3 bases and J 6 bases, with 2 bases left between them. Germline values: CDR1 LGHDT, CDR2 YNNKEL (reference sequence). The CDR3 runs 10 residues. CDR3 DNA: TGTGCCAGCAGCCATCAGACCCAGTACTTC. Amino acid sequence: CASSHQTQYF.

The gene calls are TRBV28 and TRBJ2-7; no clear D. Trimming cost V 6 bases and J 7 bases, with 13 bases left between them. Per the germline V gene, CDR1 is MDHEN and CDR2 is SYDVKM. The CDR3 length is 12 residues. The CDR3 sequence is CASSRWGGEQYF. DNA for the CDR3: TGTGCCAGCAGCCGCTGGGGTGGGGAGCAGTACTTC.

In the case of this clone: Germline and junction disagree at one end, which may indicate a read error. The CDR3 bases are TGTGCCAGCAGTTACTCGGGGCAGGGGTGCATCTTT. Translation gives CASSYSGQGCIF. The J gene is TRBJ1-1, the V gene TRBV6-5; maybe TRBD1 (6 bases). The CDR3 is 12 residues long. The germline CDR1 and CDR2 sequences are MNHEY and SVGAGI.

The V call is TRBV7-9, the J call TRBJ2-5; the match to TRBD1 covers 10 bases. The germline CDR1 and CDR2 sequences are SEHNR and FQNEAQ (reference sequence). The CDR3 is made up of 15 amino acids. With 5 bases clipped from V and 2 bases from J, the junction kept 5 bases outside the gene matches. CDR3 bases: TGTGCCAGCAGCCGGGACAGGGGAGGGCAAGAGACCCAGTACTTC. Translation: CASSRDRGGQETQYF.

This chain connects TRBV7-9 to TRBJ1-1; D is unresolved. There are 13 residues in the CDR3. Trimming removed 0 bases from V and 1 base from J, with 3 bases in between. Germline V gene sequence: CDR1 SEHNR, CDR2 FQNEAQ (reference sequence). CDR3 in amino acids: CASSLAQNTEAFF. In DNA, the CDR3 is TGTGCCAGCAGCTTAGCACAGAACACTGAAGCTTTCTTT.

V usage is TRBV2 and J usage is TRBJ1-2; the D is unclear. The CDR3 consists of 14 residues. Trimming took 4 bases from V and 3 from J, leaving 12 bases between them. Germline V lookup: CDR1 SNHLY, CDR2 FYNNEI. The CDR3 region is CASSGRSRDYGYTF. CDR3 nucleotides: TGTGCCAGCAGTGGACGAAGCCGGGACTATGGCTACACCTTC. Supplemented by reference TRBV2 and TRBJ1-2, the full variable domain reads EPEVTQTPSHQVTQMGQEVILRCVPISNHLYFYWYRQILGQKVEFLVSFYNNEISEKSEIFDDQFSVERPDGSNFTLKIRSTKLEDSAMYFCASSGRSRDYGYTFGSGTRLTVV.

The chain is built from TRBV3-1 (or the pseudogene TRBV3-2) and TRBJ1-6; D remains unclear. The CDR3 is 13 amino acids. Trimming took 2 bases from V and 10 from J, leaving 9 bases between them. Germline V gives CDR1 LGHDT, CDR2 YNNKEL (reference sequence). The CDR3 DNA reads TGTGCCAGCAGCCAATCTAGGGAATCACCCCTCCACTTT. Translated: CASSQSRESPLHF.

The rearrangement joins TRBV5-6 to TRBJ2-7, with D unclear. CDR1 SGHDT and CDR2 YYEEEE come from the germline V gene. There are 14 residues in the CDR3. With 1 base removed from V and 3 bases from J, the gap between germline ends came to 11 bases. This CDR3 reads CASSLSYLDYEQYF. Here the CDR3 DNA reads TGTGCCAGCAGCTTGTCCTATCTCGACTACGAGCAGTACTTC.

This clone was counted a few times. CDR3 in DNA: TGTGCCAGTAGTAACGGCCAGCCGATCGCTGAAGCTTTCTTT. This gives the protein CASSNGQPIAEAFF. The gene calls are TRBV19 and TRBJ1-1; no clear D. CDR3 size: 14 residues. Deletions cut 4 bases from V and 6 bases from J, with 15 bases between. The germline V gene has CDR1 LNHDA and CDR2 SQIVND (reference sequence).

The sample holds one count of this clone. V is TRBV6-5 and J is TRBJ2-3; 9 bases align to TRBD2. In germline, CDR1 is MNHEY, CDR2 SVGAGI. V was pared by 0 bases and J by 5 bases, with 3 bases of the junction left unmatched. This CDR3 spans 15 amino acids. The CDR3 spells CASSYSTSGEDTQYF. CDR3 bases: TGTGCCAGCAGTTACTCGACTAGCGGAGAAGATACGCAGTATTTT.

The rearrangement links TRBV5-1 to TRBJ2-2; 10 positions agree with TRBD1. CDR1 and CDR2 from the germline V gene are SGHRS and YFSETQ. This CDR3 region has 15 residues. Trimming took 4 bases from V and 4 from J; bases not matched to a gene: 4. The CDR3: CASSPGQGVTGELFF. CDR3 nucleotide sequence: TGCGCCAGCAGCCCCGGACAGGGGGTCACCGGGGAGCTGTTTTTT.

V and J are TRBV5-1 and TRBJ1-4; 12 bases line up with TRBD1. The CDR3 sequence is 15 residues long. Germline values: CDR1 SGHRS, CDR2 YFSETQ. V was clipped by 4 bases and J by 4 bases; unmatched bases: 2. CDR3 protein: CASSGDRGHNEKLFF. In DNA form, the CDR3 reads TGCGCCAGCAGCGGGGACAGGGGGCATAATGAAAAACTGTTTTTT.

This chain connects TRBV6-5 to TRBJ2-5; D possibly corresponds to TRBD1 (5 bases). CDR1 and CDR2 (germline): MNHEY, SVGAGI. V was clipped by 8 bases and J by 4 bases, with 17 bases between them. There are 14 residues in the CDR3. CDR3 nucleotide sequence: TGTGCCAGCGGCCTCACCCAGGGTGGAGAGACCCAGTACTTC. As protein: CASGLTQGGETQYF.

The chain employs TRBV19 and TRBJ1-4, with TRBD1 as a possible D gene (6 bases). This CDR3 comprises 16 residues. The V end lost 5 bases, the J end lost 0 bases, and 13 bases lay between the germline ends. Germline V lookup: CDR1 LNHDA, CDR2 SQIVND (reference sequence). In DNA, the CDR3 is TGTGCCAGTAGTGCCTGGAGGACAGCAACTAATGAAAAACTGTTTTTT. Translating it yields CASSAWRTATNEKLFF.

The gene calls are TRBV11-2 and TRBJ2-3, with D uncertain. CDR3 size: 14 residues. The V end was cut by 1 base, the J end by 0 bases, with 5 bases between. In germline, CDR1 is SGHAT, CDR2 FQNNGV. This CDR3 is CASSLGFSTDTQYF. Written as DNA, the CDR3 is TGTGCCAGCAGCTTAGGCTTTAGCACAGATACGCAGTATTTT.

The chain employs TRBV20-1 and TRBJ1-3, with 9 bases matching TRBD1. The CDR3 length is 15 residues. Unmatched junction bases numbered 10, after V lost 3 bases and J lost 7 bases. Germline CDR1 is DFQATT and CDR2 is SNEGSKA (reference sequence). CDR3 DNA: TGCAGTGCTAGTCCCGGGACAGGGTGGACTAACACCATATATTTT. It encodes CSASPGTGWTNTIYF.

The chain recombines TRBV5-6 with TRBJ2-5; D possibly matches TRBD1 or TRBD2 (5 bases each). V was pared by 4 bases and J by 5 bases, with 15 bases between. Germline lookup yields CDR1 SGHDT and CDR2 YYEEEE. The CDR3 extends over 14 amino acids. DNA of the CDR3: TGTGCCAGCAGCCTGAGGCAGGGCGGGGAGACCCAGTACTTC. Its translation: CASSLRQGGETQYF. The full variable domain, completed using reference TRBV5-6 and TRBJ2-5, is DAGVTQSPTHLIKTRGQQVTLRCSPKSGHDTVSWYQQALGQGPQFIFQYYEEEERQRGNFPDRFSGHQFPNYSSELNVNALLLGDSALYLCASSLRQGGETQYFGPGTRLLVL.

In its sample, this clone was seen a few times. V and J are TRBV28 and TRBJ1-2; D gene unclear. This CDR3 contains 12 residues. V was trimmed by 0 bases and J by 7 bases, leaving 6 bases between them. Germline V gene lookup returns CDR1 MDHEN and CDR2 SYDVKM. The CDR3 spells CASSLWQRGYTF. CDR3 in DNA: TGTGCCAGCAGTTTATGGCAGCGTGGCTACACCTTC.

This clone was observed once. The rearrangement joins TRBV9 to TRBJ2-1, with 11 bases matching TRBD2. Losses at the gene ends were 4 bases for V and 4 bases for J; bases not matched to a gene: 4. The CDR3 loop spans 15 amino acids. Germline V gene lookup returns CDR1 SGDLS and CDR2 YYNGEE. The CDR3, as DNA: TGTGCCAGCAGCCGGGGACTAGCGGAATACAATGAGCAGTTCTTC. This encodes CASSRGLAEYNEQFF. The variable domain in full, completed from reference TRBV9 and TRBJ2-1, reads DSGVTQTPKHLITATGQRVTLRCSPRSGDLSVYWYQQSLDQGLQFLIQYYNGEERAKGNILERFSAQQFPDLHSELNLSSLELGDSALYFCASSRGLAEYNEQFFGPGTRLTVL.

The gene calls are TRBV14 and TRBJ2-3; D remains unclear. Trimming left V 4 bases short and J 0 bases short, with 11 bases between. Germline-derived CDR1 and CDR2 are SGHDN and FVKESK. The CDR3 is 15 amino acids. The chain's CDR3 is CASSLAALSTDTQYF. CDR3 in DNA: TGTGCCAGCAGCCTCGCGGCCTTGAGCACAGATACGCAGTATTTT.